This is a list of T cell receptor beta chains from one sample in a study of blood T cell repertoires in COVID-19. The repertoire was sequenced with immunoSEQ multiplex PCR; TCRdb's copy has only in-frame clones and lacks some. The table shows around 280,000 clones, with around nine tenths occurring only once. The sample comprised PBMCs or T cells enriched from blood (not recorded which). The receptors were sampled from a woman aged 40 to 55 who had recovered from COVID-19. Both conserved end residues are part of each CDR3. D genes are given only for firm matches. Expanded clones get a size class; other rows say once, few or many, or leave the size out.

V gene: TRBV4-1
D gene: NA
J gene: TRBJ2-5
clone size: NA
CDR3 DNA: TGCGCCAGCAGCCAAGATCGTGGCACACAAGAGACCCAGTACTTC
CDR3 protein: CASSQDRGTQETQYF

V gene: TRBV10-1
D gene: TRBD1
J gene: TRBJ2-3
clone size: NA
CDR3 DNA: TGCGCCAGCAGTGCAGACAGGGGCGGTACAGATACGCAGTATTTT
CDR3 protein: CASSADRGGTDTQYF

V gene: TRBV6-6
D gene: TRBD2
J gene: TRBJ2-3
clone size: NA
CDR3 DNA: TGTGCCAGCAGAATAGCGGGAGTGGATACGCAGTATTTT
CDR3 protein: CASRIAGVDTQYF

V gene: TRBV6-2/TRBV6-3
D gene: NA
J gene: TRBJ2-2
clone size: NA
CDR3 DNA: TGTGCCAGCAGTTCCACGAGGTGGAGCGGCATCACCGGGGAGCTGTTTTTT
CDR3 protein: CASSSTRWSGITGELFF

V gene: TRBV28
D gene: TRBD1
J gene: TRBJ1-2
clone size: NA
CDR3 DNA: TGTGCCAGCAGCCGGGCCCGACAGGGCGTCTATGGCTACACCTTC
CDR3 protein: CASSRARQGVYGYTF

V gene: TRBV29-1
D gene: NA
J gene: TRBJ1-5
clone size: NA
CDR3 DNA: TGCAGCGTTGGGGCGGAGGAGCCCCAGCATTTT
CDR3 protein: CSVGAEEPQHF

V gene: TRBV25-1
D gene: TRBD1
J gene: TRBJ1-6
clone size: NA
CDR3 DNA: TGTGCCAGCAGGGGACAGGGCGGTAATTCACCCCTCCACTTT
CDR3 protein: CASRGQGGNSPLHF

V gene: TRBV11-2
D gene: TRBD2
J gene: TRBJ2-3
clone size: NA
CDR3 DNA: TGTGCCAGCAGCTTTGGACTAGCCGCTTACTCAGATACGCAGTATTTT
CDR3 protein: CASSFGLAAYSDTQYF

V gene: TRBV7-3
D gene: TRBD2
J gene: TRBJ2-7
clone size: NA
CDR3 DNA: TGTGCCAGCAGCTTAAGGTCTAGCGGGAGGGTGAACGAGCAGTACTTC
CDR3 protein: CASSLRSSGRVNEQYF

V gene: TRBV28
D gene: NA
J gene: TRBJ1-4
clone size: NA
CDR3 DNA: TGTGCCAGCAGTGAAAACAGTCAAGCAAGGGAAAAACTGTTTTTT
CDR3 protein: CASSENSQAREKLFF

V gene: TRBV3-1/TRBV3-2
D gene: TRBD1
J gene: TRBJ1-4
clone size: NA
CDR3 DNA: TGTGCCAGCAGCCAAGGACAGGGCCTAGAAAAACTGTTTTTT
CDR3 protein: CASSQGQGLEKLFF

V gene: TRBV5-6
D gene: TRBD1
J gene: TRBJ1-1
clone size: NA
CDR3 DNA: TGTGCCAGCAGCTTGCAGGTGACAGGGCGGAGCACTGAAGCTTTCTTT
CDR3 protein: CASSLQVTGRSTEAFF

V gene: TRBV6-1
D gene: NA
J gene: TRBJ2-1
clone size: few
CDR3 DNA: TGTGCCAGCAGTGATCGCCCATTACTAGCTGAGCAGTTCTTC
CDR3 protein: CASSDRPLLAEQFF

V gene: TRBV6-5
D gene: NA
J gene: TRBJ1-1
clone size: NA
CDR3 DNA: TGTGCCAGCTTTCTGTCGGACAGTAAGAACACTGAAGCTTTCTTT
CDR3 protein: CASFLSDSKNTEAFF

V gene: TRBV11-1
D gene: TRBD2
J gene: TRBJ2-3
clone size: NA
CDR3 DNA: TGTGCCAGCAGCCCCCTAGGGCGGGAGACGCAGTATTTT
CDR3 protein: CASSPLGRETQYF

V gene: TRBV24-1
D gene: TRBD2
J gene: TRBJ2-1
clone size: NA
CDR3 DNA: TGTGCCACCAGTGACCTACGGACTAGCGGGAGTCAAAATGAGCAGTTCTTC
CDR3 protein: CATSDLRTSGSQNEQFF

V gene: TRBV7-2
D gene: NA
J gene: TRBJ2-1
clone size: NA
CDR3 DNA: TGTGCCAGCAGCTTAGACGGCGCGGATGAGCAGTTCTTC
CDR3 protein: CASSLDGADEQFF

V gene: TRBV6-5
D gene: NA
J gene: TRBJ1-2
clone size: NA
CDR3 DNA: TGTGCCAGCACCACCGGTAATGGCTACACCTTC
CDR3 protein: CASTTGNGYTF

V gene: TRBV7-6
D gene: NA
J gene: TRBJ2-2
clone size: NA
CDR3 DNA: TGTGCCAGCAGCTTAGCGGCGGGTTACACCGGGGAGCTGTTTTTT
CDR3 protein: CASSLAAGYTGELFF

V gene: TRBV12-3/TRBV12-4
D gene: NA
J gene: TRBJ1-4
clone size: NA
CDR3 DNA: TGTGCCAGCAGCGAAAAGCGGCAGGCGCAACTGTTTTTT
CDR3 protein: CASSEKRQAQLFF

V gene: TRBV2
D gene: TRBD1
J gene: TRBJ2-1
clone size: once
CDR3 DNA: TGTGCCAGCCTCCTGGGACAGGGGGCTGTAGATGAGCAGTTCTTC
CDR3 protein: CASLLGQGAVDEQFF

V gene: TRBV2
D gene: NA
J gene: TRBJ1-3
clone size: NA
CDR3 DNA: TGTGCCAGCATAGCGGGGTCTTCTGGAAACACCATATATTTT
CDR3 protein: CASIAGSSGNTIYF